This TCR beta chain stems from a study of shared clonotypes between healthy human individuals. Study summary: CD8 memory received one plate per donor, CD8 naive two, CD4 memory three and CD4 naive three. Study outcomes and limitations: Sequencing depth was a factor that was expected to affect clonotype sharing among donors. Unshared clonotypes carried lower generation probabilities than those common to all four donors.

This clone has only one observation. As yet, its antigen is unknown. Cells designated naive CD8 were CD45RO-negative and were positively selected for CCR7, with terminally differentiated effector memory CD45RA+ cells excluded. Using immunoSEQ multiplex PCR, the repertoire was profiled, and TCRdb retains in-frame clones only, with some absent. The table includes about 2.2 million clones, around 93% detected once. The V gene lost 6 bases and the J gene lost 5 bases, with 16 bases spanning the gap. The CDR3 runs to 14 residues. The germline CDR1 and CDR2 sequences are SGHVS and FQNEAQ. The sequencing sample was made of naive CD8+ T cells from PBMCs. The receptor's source is a man aged 18 to 30 in good health. Some clones in this sample may be carry-over from other donors' samples. This rearrangement joins TRBV7-8 to TRBJ2-5; D assignment may be TRBD1 or TRBD2 (5 bases each). This chain's CDR3 is CASSPFGGWETQYF. The CDR3 region has the DNA TGTGCCAGCAGTCCCTTTGGGGGTTGGGAGACCCAGTACTTC.